The 16 T cell receptor beta chains below all came from one sample that was sequenced in a study of cytomegalovirus exposure and HLA in healthy donors. Primers: 60 Vbeta forward and 13 Jbeta reverse. Assay used: immunoSEQ multiplex PCR; TCRdb lists only in-frame clones, some missing. The sample holds roughly 120,000 clones, 70% to 80% seen once. The sample taken for sequencing was PBMCs. These receptors all come from a woman aged 45-65 years in good health and CMV-seropositive.

The chain joins TRBV7-2 to TRBJ2-7, with 8 bases matching TRBD2. In germline, CDR1 is SGHTA, CDR2 FQGNSA. Germline trimming cut 7 bases from V and 2 bases from J; bases unmatched to any gene: 4. The CDR3 is 13 residues long. CDR3 loop: CASIERGTYEQYF. CDR3 DNA: TGTGCCAGCATTGAGCGGGGGACCTACGAGCAGTACTTC.

The V and J genes are TRBV7-2 and TRBJ2-2; 8 bases align to TRBD1. J gave up 5 bases and V 5 bases, and 4 bases lay outside the gene matches. CDR3 length equals 14 residues. Per germline, CDR1 SGHTA and CDR2 FQGNSA. CDR3 sequence (DNA): TGTGCCAGCAGCCCAACAGGGGGGACCGGGGAGCTGTTTTTT. Protein: CASSPTGGTGELFF.

This rearrangement joins TRBV28 to TRBJ2-7, with D perhaps TRBD1 (6 bases). This CDR3 contains 12 residues. Germline lookup yields CDR1 MDHEN and CDR2 SYDVKM. Trimming took 11 bases from V and 5 from J, leaving 16 bases between them. CDR3 region: CAASWGRHEQYF. The CDR3 DNA reads as TGTGCCGCCAGCTGGGGGCGGCACGAGCAGTACTTC.

J is TRBJ1-1 and V is TRBV4-1; the D gene is possibly TRBD1 (5 bases). Germline-derived CDR1 and CDR2 are MGHRA and YSYEKL. Trimming cost V 0 bases and J 0 bases, with 5 bases left between them. This CDR3 is 14 amino acids long. As DNA, the CDR3 is TGCGCCAGCAGCCAAGACAGGGTGAACACTGAAGCTTTCTTT. This encodes CASSQDRVNTEAFF.

CDR3 sequence reads: CASSFGQNTDTQYF. The CDR3 bases are TGCGCCAGCAGCTTCGGACAGAACACAGATACGCAGTATTTT. The V gene is TRBV5-1, the J gene TRBJ2-3; tentative D call: TRBD1 (6 bases). V was trimmed by 2 bases and J by 2 bases, leaving 9 bases between them. The CDR3 is 14 residues long. Per the germline V gene, CDR1 is SGHRS and CDR2 is YFSETQ. Supplemented by reference TRBV5-1 and TRBJ2-3, the full variable domain reads KAGVTQTPRYLIKTRGQQVTLSCSPISGHRSVSWYQQTPGQGLQFLFEYFSETQRNKGNFPGRFSGRQFSNSRSEMNVSTLELGDSALYLCASSFGQNTDTQYFGPGTRLTVL.

V is TRBV30 and J is TRBJ2-7; D is unresolved. Germline V gene lookup returns CDR1 GTSNPN and CDR2 SVGIG (reference sequence). The CDR3 spans 12 residues. Trimming left V 0 bases short and J 10 bases short, with 13 bases between. The DNA for the CDR3 is TGTGCCTGGAGTGTAGTGCTAGGCGACCAGTACTTC. Residues: CAWSVVLGDQYF.

The gene calls are TRBV5-4 and TRBJ2-5; 14 bases are shared with TRBD2. The V and J ends lost 4 bases and 2 bases, in that order; junction bases with no gene match: 4. The CDR3 length is 16 residues. CDR1 and CDR2 (germline): SGHNT, YYREEE (reference sequence). The CDR3 loop is CASSRGLAGAQETQYF. Here the CDR3 DNA reads TGTGCCAGCAGCCGGGGACTAGCGGGGGCTCAAGAGACCCAGTACTTC.

The chain couples TRBV7-2 to TRBJ1-5, with 9 bases that match TRBD1. The CDR3 has 17 residues. In germline, CDR1 is SGHTA, CDR2 FQGNSA. J lost 0 bases, V lost 1 base, and 4 bases had no gene match. Written as DNA, the CDR3 is TGTGCCAGCAGCTTAGGGGACAGGGCTCATAGCAATCAGCCCCAGCATTTT. Translation: CASSLGDRAHSNQPQHF.

The rearrangement links TRBV5-1 to TRBJ1-1; weak D call: TRBD1 (6 bases). CDR1 is SGHRS and CDR2 is YFSETQ in the germline V gene. V lost 4 bases, J lost 11 bases, and 12 bases lay in between. This CDR3 spans 11 amino acids. CDR3 in amino acids: CASSQQGAAFF. DNA of the CDR3: TGCGCCAGCAGCCAACAGGGAGCGGCTTTCTTT.

The CDR3 loop is CASSYSGTSGQETQYF. DNA for the CDR3: TGCGCCAGCAGCTATTCCGGGACTAGCGGACAAGAGACCCAGTACTTC. This chain links TRBV5-1 with TRBJ2-5, with TRBD2 matching 11 bases. This CDR3 comprises 16 residues. V shed 3 bases, J shed 2 bases, and the junction held 6 bases outside the gene matches. Germline V CDR1 and CDR2: SGHRS, YFSETQ.

The chain employs TRBV5-1 and TRBJ2-7; TRBD1 aligns across 10 bases. The V and J ends lost 4 bases and 3 bases, in that order; junction bases with no gene match: 7. The CDR3 is made up of 15 amino acids. Germline V gives CDR1 SGHRS, CDR2 YFSETQ. CDR3 sequence: CASSGGQGGDYEQYF. The CDR3 DNA sequence: TGCGCCAGCAGCGGCGGACAGGGGGGGGACTACGAGCAGTACTTC.

This clone was seen a handful of times. The J gene is TRBJ1-6, the V gene TRBV27; unclear D gene. Germline V gives CDR1 MNHEY, CDR2 SMNVEV (reference sequence). Deletions cut 0 bases from V and 6 bases from J, with 3 bases between. The CDR3 runs 13 residues. The CDR3 sequence is CASSLSRNSPLHF. The CDR3 bases are TGTGCCAGCAGTTTATCGCGTAATTCACCCCTCCACTTT.

This sequence joins TRBV28 and TRBJ1-5; D is ambiguous. Germline V gene data show CDR1 as MDHEN and CDR2 as SYDVKM. V was clipped by 5 bases and J by 6 bases, with 14 bases between them. The CDR3 sequence is 14 residues long. CDR3 amino acids: CASSPIRGSQPQHF. DNA for the CDR3: TGTGCCAGCAGTCCCATTAGAGGCTCTCAGCCCCAGCATTTT.

This CDR3 is CASSPLRGGQGKTEAFF. Here the CDR3 DNA reads TGTGCCAGCAGCCCCCTGAGGGGGGGACAGGGGAAGACTGAAGCTTTCTTT. This chain connects TRBV7-2 to TRBJ1-1, with TRBD1 identical over 10 bases. The germline V gene has CDR1 SGHTA and CDR2 FQGNSA. V lost 5 bases, J lost 5 bases, and 14 bases stayed unmatched. CDR3 size: 17 residues.

The chain recombines TRBV10-3 with TRBJ2-3; 13 bases line up with TRBD2. The germline gives CDR1 ENHRY, CDR2 SYGVKD. The CDR3 loop spans 18 amino acids. Trimming took 2 bases from V and 3 from J; bases not matched to a gene: 8. CDR3 protein: CAISEGLAGVGVTDTQYF. In DNA form, the CDR3 reads TGTGCCATCAGTGAGGGACTAGCGGGGGTTGGGGTGACAGATACGCAGTATTTT.

Written as DNA, the CDR3 is TGTGCCAGCGGGCGTTTCTCTGGGGCCAACGTCCTGACTTTC. Translating it yields CASGRFSGANVLTF. The chain employs TRBV28 and TRBJ2-6; D remains unclear. Trimming shortened V by 8 bases and J by 0 bases, and 8 bases separated the two germline ends. The length of the CDR3 is 14 residues. CDR1 and CDR2 (germline): MDHEN, SYDVKM.